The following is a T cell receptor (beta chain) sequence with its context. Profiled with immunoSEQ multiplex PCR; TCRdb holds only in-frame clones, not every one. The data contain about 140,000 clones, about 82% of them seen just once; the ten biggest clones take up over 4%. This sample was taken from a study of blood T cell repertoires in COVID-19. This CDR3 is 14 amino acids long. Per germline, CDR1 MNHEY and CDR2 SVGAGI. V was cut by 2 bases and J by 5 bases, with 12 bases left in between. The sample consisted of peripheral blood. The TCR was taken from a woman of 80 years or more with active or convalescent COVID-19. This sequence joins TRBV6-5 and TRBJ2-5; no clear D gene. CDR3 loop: CASSYPGPRETQYF. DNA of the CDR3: TGTGCCAGCAGTTACCCTGGGCCCCGGGAGACCCAGTACTTC.